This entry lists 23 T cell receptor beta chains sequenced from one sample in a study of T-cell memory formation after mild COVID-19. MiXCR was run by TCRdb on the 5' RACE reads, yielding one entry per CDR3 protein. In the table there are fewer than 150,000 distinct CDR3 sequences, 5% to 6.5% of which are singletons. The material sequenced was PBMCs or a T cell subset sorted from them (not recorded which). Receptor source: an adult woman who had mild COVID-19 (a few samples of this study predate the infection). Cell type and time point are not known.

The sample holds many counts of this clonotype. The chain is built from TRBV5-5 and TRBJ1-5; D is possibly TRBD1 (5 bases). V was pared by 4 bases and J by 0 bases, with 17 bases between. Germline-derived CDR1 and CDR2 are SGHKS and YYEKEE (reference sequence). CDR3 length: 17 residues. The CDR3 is CASSPLGGDGSNQPQHF. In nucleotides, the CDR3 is TGTGCCAGCAGCCCCTTAGGAGGGGACGGTAGCAATCAGCCCCAGCATTTT.

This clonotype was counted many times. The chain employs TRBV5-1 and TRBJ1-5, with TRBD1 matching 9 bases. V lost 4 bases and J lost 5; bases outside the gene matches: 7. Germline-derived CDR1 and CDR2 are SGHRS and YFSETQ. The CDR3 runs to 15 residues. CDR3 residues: CASSLGTGSYQPQHF. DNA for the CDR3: TGCGCCAGCAGCCTAGGGACAGGGTCTTATCAGCCCCAGCATTTT.

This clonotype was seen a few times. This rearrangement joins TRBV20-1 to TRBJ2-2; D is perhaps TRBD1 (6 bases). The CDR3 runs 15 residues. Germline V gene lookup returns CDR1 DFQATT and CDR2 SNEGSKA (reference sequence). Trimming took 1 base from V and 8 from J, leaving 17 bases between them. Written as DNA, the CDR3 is TGCAGTGCTAGAGTAGACAGGACCTATCAAGGGGAGCTGTTTTTT. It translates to CSARVDRTYQGELFF.

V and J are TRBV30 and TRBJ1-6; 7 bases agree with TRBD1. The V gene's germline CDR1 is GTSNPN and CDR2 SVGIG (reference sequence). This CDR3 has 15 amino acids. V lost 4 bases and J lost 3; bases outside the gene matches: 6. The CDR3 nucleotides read TGTGCCTGGACGCCGGGGACAGTCTATAATTCACCCCTCCACTTT. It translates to CAWTPGTVYNSPLHF. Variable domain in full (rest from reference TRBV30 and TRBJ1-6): SQTIHQWPATLVQPVGSPLSLECTVEGTSNPNLYWYRQAAGRGLQLLFYSVGIGQISSEVPQNLSASRPQDRQFILSSKKLLLSDSGFYLCAWTPGTVYNSPLHFGNGTRLTVT.

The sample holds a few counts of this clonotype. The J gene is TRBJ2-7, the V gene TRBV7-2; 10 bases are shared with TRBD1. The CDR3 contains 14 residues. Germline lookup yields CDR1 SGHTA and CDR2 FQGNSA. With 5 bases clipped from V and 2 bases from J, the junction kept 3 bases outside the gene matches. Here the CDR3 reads CASSRDRGPYEQYF. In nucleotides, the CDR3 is TGTGCCAGCAGCCGGGACAGGGGACCCTACGAGCAGTACTTC.

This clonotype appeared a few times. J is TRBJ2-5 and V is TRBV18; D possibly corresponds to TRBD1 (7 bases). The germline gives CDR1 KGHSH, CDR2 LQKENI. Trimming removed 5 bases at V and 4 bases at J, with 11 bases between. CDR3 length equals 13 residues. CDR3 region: CASSSQGGETQYF. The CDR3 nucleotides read TGTGCCAGCTCATCCCAGGGGGGAGAGACCCAGTACTTC.

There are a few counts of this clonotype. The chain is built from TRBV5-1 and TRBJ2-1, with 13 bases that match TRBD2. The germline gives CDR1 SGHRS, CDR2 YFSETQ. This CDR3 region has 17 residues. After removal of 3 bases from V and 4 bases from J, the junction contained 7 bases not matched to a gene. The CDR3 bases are TGCGCCAGCAGCTCTGGGACTAGCGGGAAGCAATACAATGAGCAGTTCTTC. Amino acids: CASSSGTSGKQYNEQFF.

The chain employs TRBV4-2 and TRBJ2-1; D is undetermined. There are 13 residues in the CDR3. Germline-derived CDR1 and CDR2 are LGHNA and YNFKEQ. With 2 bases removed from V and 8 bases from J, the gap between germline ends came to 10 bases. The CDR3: CASSQSVSDEQFF. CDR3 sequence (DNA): TGTGCCAGCAGCCAAAGTGTAAGCGATGAGCAGTTCTTC.

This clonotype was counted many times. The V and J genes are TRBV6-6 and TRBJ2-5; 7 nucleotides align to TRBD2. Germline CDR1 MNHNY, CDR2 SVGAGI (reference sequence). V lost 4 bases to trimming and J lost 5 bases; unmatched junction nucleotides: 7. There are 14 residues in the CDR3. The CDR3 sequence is CASSSPGGLETQYF. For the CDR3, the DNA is TGTGCCAGCAGTTCCCCCGGGGGGTTGGAGACCCAGTACTTC.

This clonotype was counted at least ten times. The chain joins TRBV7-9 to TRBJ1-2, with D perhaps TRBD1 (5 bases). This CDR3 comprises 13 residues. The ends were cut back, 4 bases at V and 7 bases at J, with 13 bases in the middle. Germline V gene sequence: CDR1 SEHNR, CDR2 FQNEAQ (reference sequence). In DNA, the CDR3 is TGTGCCAGCAGCTCCCCCCAGGGAAGTGGCTACACCTTC. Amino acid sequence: CASSSPQGSGYTF.

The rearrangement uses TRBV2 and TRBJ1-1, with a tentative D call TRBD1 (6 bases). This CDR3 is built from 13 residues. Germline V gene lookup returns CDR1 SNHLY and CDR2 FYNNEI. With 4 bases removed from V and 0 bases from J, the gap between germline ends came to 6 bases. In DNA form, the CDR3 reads TGTGCCAGCAGTGCAGGGGTGAACACTGAAGCTTTCTTT. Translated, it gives CASSAGVNTEAFF.

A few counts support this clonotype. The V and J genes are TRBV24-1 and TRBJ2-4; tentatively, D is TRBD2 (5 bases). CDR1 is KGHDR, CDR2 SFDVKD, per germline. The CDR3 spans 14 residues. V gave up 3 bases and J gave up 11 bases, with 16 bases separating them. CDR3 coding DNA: TGTGCCACCAGTGATCCTGGACTTCCTGGGCTTCAGTACTTC. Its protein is CATSDPGLPGLQYF.

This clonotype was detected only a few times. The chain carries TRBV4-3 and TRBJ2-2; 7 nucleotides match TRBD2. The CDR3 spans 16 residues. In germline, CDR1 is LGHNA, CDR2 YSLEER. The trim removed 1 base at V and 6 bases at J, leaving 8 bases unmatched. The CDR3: CASSQGGGRGPGELFF. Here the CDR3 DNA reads TGCGCCAGCAGCCAAGGGGGCGGGAGAGGGCCCGGGGAGCTGTTTTTT.

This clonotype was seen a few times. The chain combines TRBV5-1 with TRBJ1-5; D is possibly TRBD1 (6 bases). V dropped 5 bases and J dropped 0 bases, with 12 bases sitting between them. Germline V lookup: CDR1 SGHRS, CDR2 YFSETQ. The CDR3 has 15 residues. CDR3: CASRPRGPSNQPQHF. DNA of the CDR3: TGCGCCAGCAGGCCCAGGGGCCCTAGCAATCAGCCCCAGCATTTT.

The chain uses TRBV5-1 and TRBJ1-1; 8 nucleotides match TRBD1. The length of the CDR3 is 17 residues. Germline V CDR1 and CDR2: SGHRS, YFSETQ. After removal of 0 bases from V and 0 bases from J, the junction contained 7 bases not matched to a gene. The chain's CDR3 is CASSLGQGFFMNTEAFF. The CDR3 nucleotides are TGCGCCAGCAGCTTGGGACAGGGGTTTTTTATGAACACTGAAGCTTTCTTT.

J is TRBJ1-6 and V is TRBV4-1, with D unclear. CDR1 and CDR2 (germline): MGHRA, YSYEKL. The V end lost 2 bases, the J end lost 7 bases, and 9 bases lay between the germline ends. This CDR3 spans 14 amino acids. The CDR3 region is CASSQLNANSPLHF. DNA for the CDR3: TGCGCCAGCAGCCAACTCAACGCCAATTCACCCCTCCACTTT.

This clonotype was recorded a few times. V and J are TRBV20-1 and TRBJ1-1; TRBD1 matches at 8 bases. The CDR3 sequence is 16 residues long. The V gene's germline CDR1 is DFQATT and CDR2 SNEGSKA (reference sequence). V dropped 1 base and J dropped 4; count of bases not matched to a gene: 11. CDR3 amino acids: CSARGPQGADSTEAFF. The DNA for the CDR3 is TGCAGTGCTAGAGGGCCCCAGGGGGCAGATAGCACTGAAGCTTTCTTT.

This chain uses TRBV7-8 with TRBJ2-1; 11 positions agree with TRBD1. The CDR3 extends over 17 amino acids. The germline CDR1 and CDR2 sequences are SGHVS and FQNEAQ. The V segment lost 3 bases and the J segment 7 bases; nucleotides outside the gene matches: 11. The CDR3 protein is CASSFRRRTGGLNEQFF. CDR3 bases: TGTGCCAGCAGCTTTAGGAGGCGGACAGGGGGCTTGAATGAGCAGTTCTTC.

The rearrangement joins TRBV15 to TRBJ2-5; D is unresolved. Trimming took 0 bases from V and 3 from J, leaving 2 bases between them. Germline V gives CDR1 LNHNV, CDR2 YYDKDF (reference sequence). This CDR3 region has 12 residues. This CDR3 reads CATSRDEETQYF. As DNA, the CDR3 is TGTGCCACCAGCAGAGATGAAGAGACCCAGTACTTC. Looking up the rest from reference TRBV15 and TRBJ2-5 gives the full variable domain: DAMVIQNPRYQVTQFGKPVTLSCSQTLNHNVMYWYQQKSSQAPKLLFHYYDKDFNNEADTPDNFQSRRPNTSFCFLDIRSPGLGDTAMYLCATSRDEETQYFGPGTRLLVL.

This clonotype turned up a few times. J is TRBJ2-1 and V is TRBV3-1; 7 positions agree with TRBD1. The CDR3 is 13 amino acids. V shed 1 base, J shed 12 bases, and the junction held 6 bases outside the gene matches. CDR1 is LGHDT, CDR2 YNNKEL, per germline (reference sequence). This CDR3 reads CASSQAPRDRQFF. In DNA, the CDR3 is TGTGCCAGCAGCCAAGCCCCCCGGGACAGGCAGTTCTTC.

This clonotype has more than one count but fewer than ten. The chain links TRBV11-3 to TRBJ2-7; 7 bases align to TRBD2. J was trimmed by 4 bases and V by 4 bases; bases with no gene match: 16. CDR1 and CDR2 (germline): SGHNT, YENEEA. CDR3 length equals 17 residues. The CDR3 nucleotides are TGTGCCAGCAGCTCACGCCTGGGGGGAGGGCCTAAGTACGAGCAGTACTTC. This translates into CASSSRLGGGPKYEQYF.

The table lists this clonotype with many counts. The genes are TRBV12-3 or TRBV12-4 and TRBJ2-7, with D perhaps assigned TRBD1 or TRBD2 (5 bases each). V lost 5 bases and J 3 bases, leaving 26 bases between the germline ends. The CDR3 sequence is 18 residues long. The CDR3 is CASSGDRGTSVSIYEQYF. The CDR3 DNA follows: TGTGCCAGCAGTGGGGACCGGGGCACGTCGGTTTCGATCTACGAGCAGTACTTC.

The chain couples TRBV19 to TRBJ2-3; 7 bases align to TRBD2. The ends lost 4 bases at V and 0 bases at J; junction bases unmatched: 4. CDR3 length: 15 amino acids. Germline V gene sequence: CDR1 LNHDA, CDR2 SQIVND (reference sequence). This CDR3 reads CASSSSGFSTDTQYF. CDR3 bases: TGTGCCAGTAGTAGTAGCGGGTTTAGCACAGATACGCAGTATTTT.